This is a list of T cell receptor beta chains from one sample in a study of shared clonotypes between healthy human individuals. The repertoire was sequenced with immunoSEQ multiplex PCR; TCRdb's copy has only in-frame clones and lacks some. The data show 1,500,000 or so clones, with approximately 98.5% seen just once and 0.36% held by the top ten. Specimen: naive CD4+ T cells sorted from blood. The receptors were gathered from a young man in good health. The conserved cysteine and the conserved F or W are not part of the CDR3 here. The order of the fields is V gene, J gene, CDR3 protein.

V gene: TRBV27; J gene: TRBJ2-1; CDR3 protein: ASSSDRGSYNEQF
V gene: TRBV7-9; J gene: TRBJ1-5; CDR3 protein: ASSLVQGASYSNQPQH
V gene: TRBV6-5; J gene: TRBJ2-7; CDR3 protein: ASSYSGTYYEQY
V gene: TRBV5-8; J gene: TRBJ2-7; CDR3 protein: ASSLLGQRGDEQY
V gene: TRBV6-5; J gene: TRBJ1-2; CDR3 protein: ASSYRDNRKGGYT
V gene: TRBV5-1; J gene: TRBJ1-2; CDR3 protein: ASSLSGQSYGYT
V gene: TRBV28; J gene: TRBJ1-5; CDR3 protein: ASSFGDRYNQPQH
V gene: TRBV5-1; J gene: TRBJ1-1; CDR3 protein: ASSSTGLNTEAF
V gene: TRBV7-2; J gene: TRBJ1-5; CDR3 protein: ASSLDSNQPQH
V gene: TRBV29-1; J gene: TRBJ1-2; CDR3 protein: STRLSLGQPPDT
V gene: TRBV19; J gene: TRBJ2-7; CDR3 protein: ASSIGGTQRQY
V gene: TRBV11-3; J gene: TRBJ1-1; CDR3 protein: ASSWKNRGERNTEAF
V gene: TRBV5-1; J gene: TRBJ2-3; CDR3 protein: ASSLASSGTSTDTQY